This is a list of T cell receptor beta chains from one sample in a study of monozygotic twins with inflammatory bowel disease. TCRdb re-called the 5' RACE reads and gives one entry per CDR3 protein, without DNA. This sample contains 400,000 to 500,000 distinct CDR3 sequences. Sample: blood. Receptor source: a human donor with ulcerative colitis or Crohn's disease, or a healthy co-twin of an affected twin (not recorded which). Both conserved end residues are part of each CDR3.

TRBV7-9	TRBJ1-6	CASSSPWGSSYNSPLHF
TRBV3-1	TRBJ2-1	CASSQDGGTSGYNEQFF
TRBV2	TRBJ2-2	CASSVTSGRTTGELFF
TRBV20-1	TRBJ1-5	CSVLNRGNQPQHF
TRBV19	TRBJ1-6	CASSPTGTFSPLHF
TRBV5-5	TRBJ1-4	CASSPYRDRGNPNEKLFF
TRBV15	TRBJ2-7	CATSFGAGRNYEQYF
TRBV7-2	TRBJ2-3	CASSLSARGHTQYF
TRBV10-3	TRBJ2-3	CAISEGGIVRDTQYF
TRBV29-1	TRBJ2-7	CSVEGTGKSYEQYF
TRBV25-1	TRBJ2-7	CASTPRTGGIYEQYF
TRBV27	TRBJ1-5	CASSITGWGNQPQHF